The clone carrying this T cell receptor beta chain was counted a few times. The sample belongs to a study of T-cell memory formation after mild COVID-19. TCRalpha and TCRbeta libraries used 5'RACE with constant-segment primers and UMIs. MiXCR, run by TCRdb on the 5' RACE reads, gives a single entry per CDR3 protein. The top ten hold approximately 5.5% of the sample, which has more than 100,000 distinct CDR3 sequences, 17% seen once. The CDR3 runs to 14 residues. V lost 5 bases and J 4 bases, leaving 14 bases between the germline ends. Per germline, CDR1 SGHTA and CDR2 FQGTGA. The sequenced sample was PBMCs or a T cell subset sorted from them (not recorded which). The rearrangement joins TRBV7-3 to TRBJ1-1; D unclear. This TCR came from a man between 18 and 35 years old who had mild COVID-19 (a few samples of this study predate the infection). Cell type and time point are not known. As DNA, the CDR3 is TGTGCCAGCAGCCCGATGAGTGGGAGCACTGAAGCTTTCTTT. This sequence encodes CASSPMSGSTEAFF.